This T cell receptor beta chain was recorded in a study of T cells in Graves' hyperthyroidism and ophthalmopathy. As for the study in general: Staff took peripheral blood when the initial diagnosis was made, before any treatment began. Notes on the study in general: Ophthalmopathy was told apart from stable hyperthyroidism by a 13 V-J model. Blood also held most thyroid clonotypes expanded beyond 0.001. Ophthalmopathy, as predicted by the model, came a median approximately 5.9 months after the prediction.

This clonotype was seen only a few times. The antigen is unknown. The CDR3 is 15 residues long. The germline CDR1 and CDR2 sequences are SEHNR and FQNEAQ (reference sequence). V lost 2 bases to trimming and J lost 7 bases, with 12 bases between them. RNA transcripts were the template for amplifying TCR beta CDR3 regions. The HTBI primer set was used in a first-round RT-PCR of the TCR CDR3. From the multiplex PCR reads, TCRdb called clonotypes with MiXCR, one entry per CDR3 protein. The table lists fewer than 700,000 distinct CDR3 sequences, around 15% of them singletons. The chain links TRBV7-9 to TRBJ1-6; TRBD1 might be the D (5 bases). This sequence originates from a woman in her thirties with Graves' hyperthyroidism. The sequenced sample consisted of blood. CDR3 nucleotides: TGTGCCAGCAGCTTAAGCGGGGCGGAAAATTCACCCCTCCACTTT. Protein product: CASSLSGAENSPLHF.